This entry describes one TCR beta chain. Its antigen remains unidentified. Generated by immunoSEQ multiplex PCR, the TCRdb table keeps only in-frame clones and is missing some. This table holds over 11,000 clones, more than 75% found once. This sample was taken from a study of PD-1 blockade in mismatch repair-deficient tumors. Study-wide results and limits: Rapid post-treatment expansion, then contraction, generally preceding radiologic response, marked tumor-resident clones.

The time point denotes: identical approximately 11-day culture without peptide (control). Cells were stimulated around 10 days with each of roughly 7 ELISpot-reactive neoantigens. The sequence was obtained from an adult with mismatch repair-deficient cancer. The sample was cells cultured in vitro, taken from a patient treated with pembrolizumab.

The CDR3 region is CASSYTGNSNQPQHF. The CDR3 region has the DNA TGTGCCAGCAGTTACACCGGGAATAGCAATCAGCCCCAGCATTTT. The chain links TRBV6-5 to TRBJ1-5; D gene uncertain. The germline gives CDR1 MNHEY, CDR2 SVGAGI. The CDR3 runs to 15 residues. V was trimmed by 2 bases and J by 0 bases, leaving 8 bases between them.